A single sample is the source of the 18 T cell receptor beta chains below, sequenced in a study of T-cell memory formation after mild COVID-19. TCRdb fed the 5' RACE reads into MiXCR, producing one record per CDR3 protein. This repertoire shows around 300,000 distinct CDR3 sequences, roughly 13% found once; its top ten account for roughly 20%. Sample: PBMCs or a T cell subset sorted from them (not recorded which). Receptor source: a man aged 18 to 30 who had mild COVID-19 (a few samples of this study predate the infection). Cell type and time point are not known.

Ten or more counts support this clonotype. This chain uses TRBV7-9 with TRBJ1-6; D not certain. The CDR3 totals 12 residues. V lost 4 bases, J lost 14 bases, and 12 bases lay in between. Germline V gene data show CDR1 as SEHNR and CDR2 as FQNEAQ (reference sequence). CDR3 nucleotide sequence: TGTGCCAGCAGCTCCGACCGTAGGGCCCTCCACTTT. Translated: CASSSDRRALHF.

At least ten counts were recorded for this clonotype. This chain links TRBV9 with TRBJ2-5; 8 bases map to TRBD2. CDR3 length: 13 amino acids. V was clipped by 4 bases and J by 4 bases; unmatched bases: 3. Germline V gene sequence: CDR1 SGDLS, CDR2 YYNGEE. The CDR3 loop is CASSIGLAETQYF. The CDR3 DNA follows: TGTGCCAGCAGCATCGGACTAGCAGAGACCCAGTACTTC.

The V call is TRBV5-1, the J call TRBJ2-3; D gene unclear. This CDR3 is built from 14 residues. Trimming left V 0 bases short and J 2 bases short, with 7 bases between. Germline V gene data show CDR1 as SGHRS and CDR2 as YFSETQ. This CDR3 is CASSLVLDTDTQYF. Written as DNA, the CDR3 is TGCGCCAGCAGCTTGGTACTCGACACAGATACGCAGTATTTT.

CDR3 region: CASSQERTDQAFF. In DNA form, the CDR3 reads TGCGCCAGCAGCCAAGAACGCACTGATCAAGCTTTCTTT. The chain is built from TRBV4-1 and TRBJ1-1; the D is unclear. Germline CDR1 reads MGHRA; CDR2 reads YSYEKL. CDR3 length: 13 residues. The V end was cut by 0 bases, the J end by 9 bases, with 11 bases between.

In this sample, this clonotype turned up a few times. This CDR3 is CSASQGGLTDTQYF. CDR3 nucleotides: TGCAGTGCTAGTCAAGGGGGCCTCACAGATACGCAGTATTTT. The chain carries TRBV20-1 and TRBJ2-3; 7 bases are a match to TRBD1. Germline V gene sequence: CDR1 DFQATT, CDR2 SNEGSKA (reference sequence). The ends lost 3 bases at V and 2 bases at J; junction bases unmatched: 5. The CDR3 has 14 residues.

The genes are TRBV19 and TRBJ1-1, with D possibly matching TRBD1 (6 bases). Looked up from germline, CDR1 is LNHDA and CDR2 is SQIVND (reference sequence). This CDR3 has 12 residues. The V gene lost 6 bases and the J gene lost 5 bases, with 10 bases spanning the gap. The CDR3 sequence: CASSTTGTEAFF. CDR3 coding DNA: TGTGCCAGTAGCACGACAGGAACTGAAGCTTTCTTT.

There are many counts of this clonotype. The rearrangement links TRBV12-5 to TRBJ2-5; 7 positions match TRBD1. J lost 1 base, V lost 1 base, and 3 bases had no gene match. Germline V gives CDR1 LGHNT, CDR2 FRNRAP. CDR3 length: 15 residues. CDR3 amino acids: CASGLGDSTQETQYF. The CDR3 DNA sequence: TGTGCTAGTGGTTTGGGGGACAGTACCCAAGAGACCCAGTACTTC.

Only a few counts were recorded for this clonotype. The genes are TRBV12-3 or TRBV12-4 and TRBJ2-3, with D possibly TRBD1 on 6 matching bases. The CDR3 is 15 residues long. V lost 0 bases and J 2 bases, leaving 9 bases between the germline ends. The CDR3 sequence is CASSLANRVTDTQYF. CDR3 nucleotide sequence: TGTGCCAGCAGTTTAGCGAACAGGGTCACAGATACGCAGTATTTT.

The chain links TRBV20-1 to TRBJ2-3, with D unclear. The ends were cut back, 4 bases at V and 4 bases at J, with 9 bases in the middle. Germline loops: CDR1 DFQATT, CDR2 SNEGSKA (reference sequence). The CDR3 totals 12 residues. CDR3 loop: CSAIRESDTQYF. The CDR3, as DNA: TGCAGTGCTATTCGAGAGTCAGATACGCAGTATTTT.

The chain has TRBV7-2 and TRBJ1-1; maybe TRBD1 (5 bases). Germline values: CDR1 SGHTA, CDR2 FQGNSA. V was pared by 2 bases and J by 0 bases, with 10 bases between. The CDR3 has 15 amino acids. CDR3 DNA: TGTGCCAGCAGCTTAAGCGGGGCTATGAACACTGAAGCTTTCTTT. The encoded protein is CASSLSGAMNTEAFF. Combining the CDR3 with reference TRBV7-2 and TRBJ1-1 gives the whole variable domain GAGVSQSPSNKVTEKGKDVELRCDPISGHTALYWYRQSLGQGLEFLIYFQGNSAPDKSGLPSDRFSAERTGGSVSTLTIQRTQQEDSAVYLCASSLSGAMNTEAFFGQGTRLTVV.

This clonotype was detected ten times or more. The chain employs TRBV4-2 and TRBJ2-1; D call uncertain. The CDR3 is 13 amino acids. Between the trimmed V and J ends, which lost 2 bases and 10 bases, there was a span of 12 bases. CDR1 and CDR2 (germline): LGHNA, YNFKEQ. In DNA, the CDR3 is TGTGCCAGCAGCCAACCCAGCGAAGAGGAGCAGTTCTTC. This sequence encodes CASSQPSEEEQFF.

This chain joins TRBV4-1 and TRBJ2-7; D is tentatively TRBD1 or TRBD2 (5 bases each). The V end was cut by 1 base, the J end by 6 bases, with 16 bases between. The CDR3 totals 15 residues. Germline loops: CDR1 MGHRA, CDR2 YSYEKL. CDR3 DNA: TGCGCCAGCAGCCAAGTGGGACCATACCTTCGCGAGCAGTACTTC. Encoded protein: CASSQVGPYLREQYF.

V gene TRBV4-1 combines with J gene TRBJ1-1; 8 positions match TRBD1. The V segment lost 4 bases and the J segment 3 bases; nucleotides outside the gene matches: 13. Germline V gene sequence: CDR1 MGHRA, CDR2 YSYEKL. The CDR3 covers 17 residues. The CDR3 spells CASSPDRELSTDTEAFF. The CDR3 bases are TGCGCCAGCAGCCCGGACAGGGAATTATCGACGGACACTGAAGCTTTCTTT.

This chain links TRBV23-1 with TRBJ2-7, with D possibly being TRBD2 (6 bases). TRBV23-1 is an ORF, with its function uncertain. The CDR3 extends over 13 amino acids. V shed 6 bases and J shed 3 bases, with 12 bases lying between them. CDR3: CASSHIGGYEQYV. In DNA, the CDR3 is TGCGCCAGCAGCCACATCGGGGGCTACGAGCAGTACGTC.

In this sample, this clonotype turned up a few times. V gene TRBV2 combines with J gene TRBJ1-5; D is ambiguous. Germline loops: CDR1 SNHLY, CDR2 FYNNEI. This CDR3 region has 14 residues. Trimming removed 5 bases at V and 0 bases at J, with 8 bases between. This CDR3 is CASSLAASNQPQHF. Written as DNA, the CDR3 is TGTGCCAGCAGTTTGGCAGCTAGCAATCAGCCCCAGCATTTT.

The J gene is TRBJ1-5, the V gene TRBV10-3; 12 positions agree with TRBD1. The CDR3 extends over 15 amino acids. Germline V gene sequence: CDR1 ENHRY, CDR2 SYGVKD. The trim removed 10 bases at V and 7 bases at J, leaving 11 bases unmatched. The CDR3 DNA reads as TGTGCCACTACGGGACAGGGGGCGGGAGGGCAGCCCCAGCATTTT. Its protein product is CATTGQGAGGQPQHF.

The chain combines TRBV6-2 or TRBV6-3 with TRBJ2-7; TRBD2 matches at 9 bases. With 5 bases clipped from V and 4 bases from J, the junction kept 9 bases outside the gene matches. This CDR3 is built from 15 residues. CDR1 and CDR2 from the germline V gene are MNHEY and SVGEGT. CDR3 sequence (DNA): TGTGCCAGCAGTCCTCGCCTAGCGGGGATGTACGAGCAGTACTTC. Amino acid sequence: CASSPRLAGMYEQYF.

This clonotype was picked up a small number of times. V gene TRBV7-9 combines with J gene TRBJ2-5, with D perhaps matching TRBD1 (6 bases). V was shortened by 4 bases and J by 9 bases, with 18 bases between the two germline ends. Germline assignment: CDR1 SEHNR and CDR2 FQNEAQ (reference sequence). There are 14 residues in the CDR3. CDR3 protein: CASSSGGQLGAQYF. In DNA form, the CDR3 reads TGTGCCAGCAGCTCCGGCGGACAGCTAGGGGCCCAGTACTTC.